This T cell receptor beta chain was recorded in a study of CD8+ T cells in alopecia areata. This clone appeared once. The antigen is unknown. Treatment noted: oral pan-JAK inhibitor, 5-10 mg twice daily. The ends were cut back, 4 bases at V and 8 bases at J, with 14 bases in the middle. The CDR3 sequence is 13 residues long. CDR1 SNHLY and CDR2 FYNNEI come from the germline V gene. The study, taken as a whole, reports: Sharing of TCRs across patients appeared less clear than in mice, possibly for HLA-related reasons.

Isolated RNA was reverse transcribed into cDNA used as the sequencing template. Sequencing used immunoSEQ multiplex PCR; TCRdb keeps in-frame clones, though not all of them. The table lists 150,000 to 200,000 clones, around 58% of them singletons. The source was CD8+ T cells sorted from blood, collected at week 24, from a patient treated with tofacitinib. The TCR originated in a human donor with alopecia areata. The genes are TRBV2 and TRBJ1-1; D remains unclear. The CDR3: CASSALLDVEAFF. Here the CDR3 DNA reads TGTGCCAGCAGTGCTCTATTGGACGTAGAAGCTTTCTTT.